This T cell receptor (beta chain) was sequenced during a study of memory CD4+ T cells and cytomegalovirus serostatus. General study points: Suggested: most of the CMV-linked TCR signature lies in CD4+ memory cells. About 40% of the roughly 150 known CMV-associated TCRbeta sequences appeared in CD4+ memory.

Profiling relied on immunoSEQ multiplex PCR, and the TCRdb table lists in-frame clones only, not all of them. Of tens of thousands of clones listed, approximately 80% are singletons. V lost 3 bases to trimming and J lost 2 bases; unmatched junction nucleotides: 12. The CDR3 is made up of 17 amino acids. Germline CDR1 reads KGHSH; CDR2 reads LQKENI. Concerning this clone itself: Its target is unknown.

Single viable CD3+CD4+CD8-CD45RO+ cells were sorted as the memory CD4+ T cells. Positive selection with CD4 microbeads enriched total CD4+ T cells. The sequence came from an adult in good health and CMV-seronegative. The material sequenced was memory CD4+ T cells from blood. V and J are TRBV18 and TRBJ2-7; 8 nucleotides agree with TRBD2. The CDR3 region is CASSPFSSERGTYEQYF. CDR3 nucleotide sequence: TGTGCCAGCTCACCGTTTTCTTCGGAGCGGGGGACCTACGAGCAGTACTTC.